At least ten counts were recorded for the clone carrying this TCR beta chain. Antigen unknown. These data belong to a study of breast tumors, draining lymph nodes, adjacent tissues. The lymph nodes were axillary draining lymph nodes from breast cancer patients. Points from the study as a whole: Most tumor T cells seemingly derive from lymph node, then expand in tumor. Tumors had less TCR diversity than lymph nodes, more than nontumor tissue.

TCRdb redid the calling of the multiplex PCR reads with MiXCR, one entry per CDR3 protein. Here the sample spans around 250,000 distinct CDR3 sequences, around 35% being singletons. CDR3 size: 16 residues. Germline CDR1 is SGDLS and CDR2 is YYNGEE. V lost 0 bases, J lost 7 bases, and 9 bases stayed unmatched. The J gene is TRBJ2-1, the V gene TRBV9; the match to TRBD1 covers 8 bases. Sequencing used axillary lymph node tissue. The clonotype originates from a female donor with breast cancer. Some clones in this sample may be carry-over from other donors' samples. CDR3 amino acids: CASSVEGRGRVNEQFF. DNA of the CDR3: TGTGCCAGCAGCGTAGAAGGCAGGGGGCGCGTGAATGAGCAGTTCTTC.